This entry describes one T cell receptor (beta chain). The sequence runs out 3 residues before the end of the CDR3; the remainder is reconstructed from the germline J gene. This entry comes from a study of Tregs in tolerant kidney transplant recipients. This CDR3 is built from 15 residues. Germline V gene data show CDR1 as MNHNS and CDR2 as SASEGT. The V gene end was trimmed by 5 bases and the J gene end by 5 bases; junction bases not matched to a gene: 4. Mixed chimerism was transient after nonmyeloablative marrow transplants from related graft donors. Sequencing used immunoSEQ multiplex PCR; TCRdb keeps in-frame clones, though not all of them. The sample yields about 14,000 clones, of which the top ten take up 25% to 30%.

This clonotype was obtained from a human patient who received a combined kidney and bone marrow transplant. Certain T cells may be donor cells from the graft. The source was CD8+ T cells from blood (PBMCs), collected 6 months after the transplant. The chain employs TRBV6-1 and TRBJ2-3, with 13 positions matching TRBD2. The chain's CDR3 is CASSQGTSGKDTQYF. The CDR3 DNA, read in part, is TGTGCCAGCAGTCAAGGGACTAGCGGGAAAGATACG.